The clone carrying this T cell receptor beta chain occurred a few times. TCRdb re-analysed the RT-PCR reads in MiXCR, keeping a single row per CDR3 protein. The table records approximately 720,000 distinct CDR3 sequences, 13% to 15% of them present only once. The TCR comes from a female donor in good health, serving as a healthy control. Sample: memory CD4+ T cells from blood.

The CDR3 sequence: CASSHLSGRKTEAFF. DNA of the CDR3: TGTGCCAGCAGTCACCTATCGGGGCGAAAGACTGAAGCTTTCTTT. This sequence joins TRBV12-3 or TRBV12-4 and TRBJ1-1; possible D gene TRBD1, 5 bases. This CDR3 is built from 15 residues. Trimming took off 5 bases at V and 5 bases at J, with 18 bases between the two ends.